The 15 T cell receptor beta chains reported below all come from one sample, sequenced in a study of CD8 T cells in ankylosing spondylitis. TCRdb re-analysed the 5' RACE reads in MiXCR, keeping a single row per CDR3 protein. Counted here are about 200,000 distinct CDR3 sequences, over 10% occurring once; the ten biggest clones make up about 17%. Sequencing input: blood, either unsorted or a sorted T cell fraction (not recorded which). The receptor source for this set is a male donor with ankylosing spondylitis or in good health (not recorded which).

This clonotype showed up many times. The gene calls are TRBV25-1 and TRBJ2-2; unclear D gene. Trimming removed 2 bases at V and 0 bases at J, with 16 bases between. Germline V gene data show CDR1 as MGHDK and CDR2 as SYGVNS. This CDR3 region has 18 residues. CDR3: CASSEGFGSPSNTGELFF. Written as DNA, the CDR3 is TGTGCCAGCAGTGAAGGGTTCGGCAGCCCATCGAACACCGGGGAGCTGTTTTTT.

This clonotype was counted many times. The chain combines TRBV25-1 with TRBJ2-5; no clear D gene. Trimming stripped 2 bases from V and 2 bases from J, with 9 bases between. CDR3 length: 14 residues. Germline assignment: CDR1 MGHDK and CDR2 SYGVNS. The CDR3 region is CASSESTVQETQYF. CDR3 bases: TGTGCCAGCAGTGAAAGCACGGTGCAAGAGACCCAGTACTTC.

The CDR3, as DNA: TGCGCCAGCAGCTTGGGCCAGGGGGCGGGAGGCTACACCTTC. Encoded protein: CASSLGQGAGGYTF. The chain carries TRBV5-1 and TRBJ1-2; the match to TRBD1 covers 8 bases. This CDR3 is 14 amino acids long. J was trimmed by 8 bases and V by 0 bases; bases with no gene match: 6. Germline V gives CDR1 SGHRS, CDR2 YFSETQ.

J is TRBJ2-7 and V is TRBV9, with TRBD1 identical over 9 bases. V was pared by 3 bases and J by 6 bases, with 1 base of the junction left unmatched. The germline CDR1 and CDR2 sequences are SGDLS and YYNGEE. This CDR3 comprises 12 residues. This chain's CDR3 is CASSATGGEQYF. The CDR3 region has the DNA TGTGCCAGCAGCGCGACAGGGGGCGAGCAGTACTTC.

CDR3 in amino acids: CASSILAGAAYNEQFF. CDR3 DNA sequence: TGTGCCAGCAGCATATTAGCGGGAGCCGCCTACAATGAGCAGTTCTTC. The genes are TRBV7-7 and TRBJ2-1; TRBD2 matches 9 bases. Germline loops: CDR1 SSHAT, CDR2 FNYEAQ (reference sequence). V lost 5 bases and J lost 2; bases outside the gene matches: 7. CDR3 size: 16 residues.

This sequence joins TRBV6-1 and TRBJ2-7; maybe TRBD1 (6 bases). CDR1 is MNHNS, CDR2 SASEGT, per germline. The V end lost 3 bases, the J end lost 4 bases, and 13 bases lay between the germline ends. The CDR3 sequence is 14 residues long. The CDR3 DNA reads as TGTGCCAGCAGTGACGGGACATGGGGGTACGAGCAGTACTTC. Translation gives CASSDGTWGYEQYF.

This clonotype was detected a few times. The chain couples TRBV5-1 to TRBJ2-2; 11 nucleotides match TRBD2. J was trimmed by 2 bases and V by 8 bases; bases with no gene match: 11. The CDR3 runs to 17 residues. In germline, CDR1 is SGHRS, CDR2 YFSETQ. The CDR3 loop is CASRTAGTSGNTGELFF. CDR3 in DNA: TGCGCCAGTAGAACGGCCGGGACTAGCGGAAACACCGGGGAGCTGTTTTTT. The whole variable domain, remainder taken from reference TRBV5-1 and TRBJ2-2, is KAGVTQTPRYLIKTRGQQVTLSCSPISGHRSVSWYQQTPGQGLQFLFEYFSETQRNKGNFPGRFSGRQFSNSRSEMNVSTLELGDSALYLCASRTAGTSGNTGELFFGEGSRLTVL.

This clonotype occurred many times. The chain has TRBV11-1 and TRBJ2-3, with D perhaps TRBD1 or TRBD2 (6 bases each). The CDR3 has 19 residues. Germline V lookup: CDR1 SGHAT, CDR2 FQDESV (reference sequence). V lost 5 bases to trimming and J lost 4 bases, with 28 bases between them. Here the CDR3 reads CASSLPTGASAAQADTQYF. The CDR3 coding sequence is TGTGCCAGCAGCCTCCCCACGGGGGCTAGCGCCGCTCAAGCAGATACGCAGTATTTT. Variable domain in full (rest from reference TRBV11-1 and TRBJ2-3): EAEVAQSPRYKITEKSQAVAFWCDPISGHATLYWYRQILGQGPELLVQFQDESVVDDSQLPKDRFSAERLKGVDSTLKIQPAELGDSAMYLCASSLPTGASAAQADTQYFGPGTRLTVL.

This clonotype was seen more than once but under ten times. V gene TRBV27 combines with J gene TRBJ2-7, with 7 bases that match TRBD1. This CDR3 is built from 15 residues. V trimming: 5 bases; J trimming: 2 bases; junction bases outside the gene matches: 9. The germline V gene has CDR1 MNHEY and CDR2 SMNVEV (reference sequence). The CDR3 protein is CASSPGTVSTYEQYF. CDR3 nucleotide sequence: TGTGCCAGCAGTCCGGGGACAGTGTCCACCTACGAGCAGTACTTC.

The chain recombines TRBV27 with TRBJ2-7; the match to TRBD1 covers 9 bases. J lost 4 bases, V lost 6 bases, and 7 bases had no gene match. CDR1 MNHEY and CDR2 SMNVEV come from the germline V gene (reference sequence). This CDR3 contains 14 residues. The CDR3 nucleotides are TGTGCCAGCAGGTTACAGGGGGCAGGGTACGAGCAGTACTTC. Encoded protein: CASRLQGAGYEQYF.

This clonotype has just a few counts. The V gene is TRBV4-2, the J gene TRBJ2-2, with D possibly TRBD2 on 6 matching bases. There are 15 residues in the CDR3. The V end lost 1 base, the J end lost 3 bases, and 9 bases lay between the germline ends. Germline-derived CDR1 and CDR2 are LGHNA and YNFKEQ. This CDR3 is CASSQASGDTGELFF. CDR3 nucleotide sequence: TGTGCCAGCAGCCAAGCCTCGGGGGACACCGGGGAGCTGTTTTTT.

This clonotype showed up just a few times. The V and J genes are TRBV6-1 and TRBJ2-3; TRBD1 matches at 7 bases. Germline V gives CDR1 MNHNS, CDR2 SASEGT. The CDR3 totals 14 residues. With V trimmed by 8 bases and J by 6 bases, 11 bases remained unmatched. The CDR3 region has the DNA TGTGCCAGCGGGGGTGAAGGGGGCGGGGATACGCAGTATTTT. It encodes CASGGEGGGDTQYF.

The sample holds a few counts of this clonotype. The CDR3 DNA reads as TGCGCCAGCAGCCAAGCAGGGGGCAGGTCCTACGAGCAGTACTTC. Encoded protein: CASSQAGGRSYEQYF. This chain connects TRBV4-1 to TRBJ2-7; the match to TRBD1 covers 8 bases. With V trimmed by 1 base and J by 1 base, 3 bases remained unmatched. Germline assignment: CDR1 MGHRA and CDR2 YSYEKL. This CDR3 region has 15 residues.

This clonotype was recorded a few times. The V and J genes are TRBV6-2 or TRBV6-3 and TRBJ2-7; 8 positions agree with TRBD1. Germline values: CDR1 MNHEY, CDR2 SVGEGT. V lost 5 bases, J lost 4 bases, and 13 bases stayed unmatched. The CDR3 spans 16 residues. The CDR3 DNA is TGTGCCAGCAGTGCGAAAGGAGTAGGACAGGGATACGAGCAGTACTTC. Encoded protein: CASSAKGVGQGYEQYF.

The chain uses TRBV10-3 and TRBJ1-5; D is unclear. V was shortened by 3 bases and J by 1 base, with 7 bases between the two germline ends. The germline V gene encodes CDR1 ENHRY and CDR2 SYGVKD. The CDR3 contains 14 residues. CDR3 amino acids: CAISDRPSNQPQHF. The CDR3 region has the DNA TGTGCCATCAGTGACCGGCCCAGCAATCAGCCCCAGCATTTT.